The present entry profiles one TCR beta chain with its context. Its antigen is not known. The length of the CDR3 is 16 residues. The V end lost 4 bases, the J end lost 2 bases, and 14 bases lay between the germline ends. Germline CDR1 and CDR2: KGHSH and LQKENI. This table comes from immunoSEQ multiplex PCR, and its TCRdb copy is limited to in-frame clones, with some not included. This table holds around 150,000 clones, roughly 90% found once. These data belong to a study of T cell responses to AZD1222 COVID-19 vaccine. Overall study results and limits: Seropositive at baseline were only a handful of AZD1222 recipients. As reported, nearly half of all spike-specific TCRs target variant regions that are unmutated. Spike-specific TCR breadth and depth rose after two AZD1222 doses.

V and J are TRBV18 and TRBJ2-2, with D perhaps matching TRBD1 (6 bases). The clonotype comes from an adult in good health. The sequences come from peripheral blood, collected on day 0 of AZD1222 vaccination. Here the CDR3 DNA reads TGTGCCAGCTCACTCTTTGGACAGCTTAACACCGGGGAGCTGTTTTTT. Protein: CASSLFGQLNTGELFF.